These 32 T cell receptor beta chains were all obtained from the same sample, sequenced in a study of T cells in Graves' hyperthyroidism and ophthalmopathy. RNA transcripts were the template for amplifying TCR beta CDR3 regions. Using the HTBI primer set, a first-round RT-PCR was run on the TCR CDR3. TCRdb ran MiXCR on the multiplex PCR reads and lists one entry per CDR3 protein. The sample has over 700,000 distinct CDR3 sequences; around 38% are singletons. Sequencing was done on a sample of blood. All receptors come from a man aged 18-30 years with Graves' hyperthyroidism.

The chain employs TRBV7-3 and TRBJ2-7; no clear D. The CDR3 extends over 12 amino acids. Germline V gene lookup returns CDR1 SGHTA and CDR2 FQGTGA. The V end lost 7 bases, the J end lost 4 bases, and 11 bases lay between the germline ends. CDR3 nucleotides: TGTGCCAGCACCTACAGAGTATACGAGCAGTACTTC. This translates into CASTYRVYEQYF.

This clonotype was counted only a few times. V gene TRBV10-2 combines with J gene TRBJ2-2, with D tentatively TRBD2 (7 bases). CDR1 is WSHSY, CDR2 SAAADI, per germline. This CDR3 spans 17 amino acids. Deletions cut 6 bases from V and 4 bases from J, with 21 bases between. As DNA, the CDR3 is TGCGCCAGCAGGAGCGCCCGCGGCGGGGGCTCCACCGGGGAGCTGTTTTTT. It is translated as CASRSARGGGSTGELFF.

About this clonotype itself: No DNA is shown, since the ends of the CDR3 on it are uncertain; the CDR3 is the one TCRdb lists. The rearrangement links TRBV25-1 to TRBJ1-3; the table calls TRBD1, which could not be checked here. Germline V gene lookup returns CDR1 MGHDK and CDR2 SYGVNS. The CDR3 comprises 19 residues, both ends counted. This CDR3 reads CASGSRVDGYTFGSGTIYF.

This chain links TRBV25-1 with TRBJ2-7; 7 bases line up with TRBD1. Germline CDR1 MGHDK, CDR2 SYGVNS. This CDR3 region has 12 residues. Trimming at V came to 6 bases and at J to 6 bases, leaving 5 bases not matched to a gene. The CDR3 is CASRTGWTEQYF. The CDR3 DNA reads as TGTGCCAGCAGGACAGGGTGGACCGAGCAGTACTTC.

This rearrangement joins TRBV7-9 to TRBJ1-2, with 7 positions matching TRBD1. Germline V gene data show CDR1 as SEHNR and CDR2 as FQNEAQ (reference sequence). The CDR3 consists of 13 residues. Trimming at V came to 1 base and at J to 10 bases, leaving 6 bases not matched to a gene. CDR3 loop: CASSLGQGGDYTF. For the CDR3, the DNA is TGTGCCAGCAGCTTAGGACAGGGCGGAGACTACACCTTC.

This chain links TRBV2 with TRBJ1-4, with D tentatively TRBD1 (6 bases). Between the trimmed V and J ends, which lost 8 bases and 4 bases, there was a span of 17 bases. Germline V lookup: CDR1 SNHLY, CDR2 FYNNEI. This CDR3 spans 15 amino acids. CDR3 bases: TGTGCCAGCTGTGGGCAGGGGAAGAATAATGAAAAACTGTTTTTT. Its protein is CASCGQGKNNEKLFF. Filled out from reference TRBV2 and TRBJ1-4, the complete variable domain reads EPEVTQTPSHQVTQMGQEVILRCVPISNHLYFYWYRQILGQKVEFLVSFYNNEISEKSEIFDDQFSVERPDGSNFTLKIRSTKLEDSAMYFCASCGQGKNNEKLFFGSGTQLSVL.

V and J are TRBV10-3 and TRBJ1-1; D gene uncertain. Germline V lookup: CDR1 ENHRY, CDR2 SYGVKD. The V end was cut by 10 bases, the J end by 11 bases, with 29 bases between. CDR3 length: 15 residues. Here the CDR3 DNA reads TGTGCCAGCAGCTTAACTTTAGACCCCCGAAGTAAGGCTTTCTTT. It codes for CASSLTLDPRSKAFF.

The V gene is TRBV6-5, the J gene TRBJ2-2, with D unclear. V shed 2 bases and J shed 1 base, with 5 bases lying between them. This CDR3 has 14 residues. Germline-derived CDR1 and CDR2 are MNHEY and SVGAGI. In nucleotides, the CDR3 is TGTGCCAGCAGTTACGTTGTGAACACCGGGGAGCTGTTTTTT. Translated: CASSYVVNTGELFF.

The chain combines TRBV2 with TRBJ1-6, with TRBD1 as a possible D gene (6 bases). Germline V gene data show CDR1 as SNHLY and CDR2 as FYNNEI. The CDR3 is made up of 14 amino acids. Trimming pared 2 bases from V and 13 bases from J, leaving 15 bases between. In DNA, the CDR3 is TGTGCCAGCAGTGAACGGGGCAGGGGTCAGCCCCTCCACTTT. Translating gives CASSERGRGQPLHF.

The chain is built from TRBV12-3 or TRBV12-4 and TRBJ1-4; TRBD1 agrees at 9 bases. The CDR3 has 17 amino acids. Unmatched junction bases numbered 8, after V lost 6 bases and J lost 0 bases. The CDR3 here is CASSVYRGLSTNEKLFF. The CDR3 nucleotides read TGTGCCAGCAGCGTGTACAGGGGGCTCTCAACTAATGAAAAACTGTTTTTT.

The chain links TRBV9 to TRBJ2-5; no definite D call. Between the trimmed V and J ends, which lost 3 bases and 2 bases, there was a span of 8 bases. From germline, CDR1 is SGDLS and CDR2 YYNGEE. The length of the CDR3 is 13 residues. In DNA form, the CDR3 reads TGTGCCAGCAGCGCCGGGTGGCAAGAGACCCAGTACTTC. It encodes CASSAGWQETQYF.

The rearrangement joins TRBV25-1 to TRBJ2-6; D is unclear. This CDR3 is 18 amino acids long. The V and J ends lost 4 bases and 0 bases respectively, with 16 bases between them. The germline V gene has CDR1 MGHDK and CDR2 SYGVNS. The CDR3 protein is CASSGGRPGSSGANVLTF. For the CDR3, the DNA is TGTGCCAGCAGTGGGGGTAGGCCAGGAAGCTCTGGGGCCAACGTCCTGACTTTC.

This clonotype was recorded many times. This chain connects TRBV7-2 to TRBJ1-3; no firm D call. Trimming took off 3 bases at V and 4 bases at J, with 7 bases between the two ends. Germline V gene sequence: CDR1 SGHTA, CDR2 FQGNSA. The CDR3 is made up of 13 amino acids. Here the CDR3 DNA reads TGTGCCAGCAGCTTCGCCCACGGAAACACCATATATTTT. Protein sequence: CASSFAHGNTIYF.

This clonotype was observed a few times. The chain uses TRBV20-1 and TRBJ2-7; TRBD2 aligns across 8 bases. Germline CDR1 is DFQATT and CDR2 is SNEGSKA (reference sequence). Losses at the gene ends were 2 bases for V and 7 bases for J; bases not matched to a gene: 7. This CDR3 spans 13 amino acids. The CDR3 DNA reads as TGCAGTGCTAGAAAGACTAGCGCGCGAGAGCAGTACTTC. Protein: CSARKTSAREQYF.

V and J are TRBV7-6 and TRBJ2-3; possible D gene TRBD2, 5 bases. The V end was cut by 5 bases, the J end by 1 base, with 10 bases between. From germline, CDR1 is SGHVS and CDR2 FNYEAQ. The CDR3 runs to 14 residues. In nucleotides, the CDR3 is TGTGCCAGCAGCCCCGAAGCGGGCACAGATACGCAGTATTTT. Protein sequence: CASSPEAGTDTQYF.

The CDR3 loop is CAISDGVPETPHF. The CDR3 DNA sequence: TGTGCCATCAGTGATGGGGTACCGGAGACCCCGCATTTT. The V gene is TRBV10-3, the J gene TRBJ1-5; no definite D call. The V gene's germline CDR1 is ENHRY and CDR2 SYGVKD. CDR3 length: 13 amino acids. Trimming stripped 3 bases from V and 15 bases from J, with 18 bases between.

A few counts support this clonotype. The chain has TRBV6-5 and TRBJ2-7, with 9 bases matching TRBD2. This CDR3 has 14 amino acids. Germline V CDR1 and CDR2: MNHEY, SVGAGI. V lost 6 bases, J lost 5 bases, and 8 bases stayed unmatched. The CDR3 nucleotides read TGTGCCAGCAGCGAATCGGGACTAGCAAACGAGCAGTACTTC. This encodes CASSESGLANEQYF.

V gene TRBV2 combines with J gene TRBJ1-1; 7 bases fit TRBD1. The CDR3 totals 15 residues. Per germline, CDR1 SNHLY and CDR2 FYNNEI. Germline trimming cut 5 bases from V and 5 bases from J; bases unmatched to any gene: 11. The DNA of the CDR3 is TGTGCCAGCAGTCCCTCGACAGGGACCGGGACTGAAGCTTTCTTT. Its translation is CASSPSTGTGTEAFF.

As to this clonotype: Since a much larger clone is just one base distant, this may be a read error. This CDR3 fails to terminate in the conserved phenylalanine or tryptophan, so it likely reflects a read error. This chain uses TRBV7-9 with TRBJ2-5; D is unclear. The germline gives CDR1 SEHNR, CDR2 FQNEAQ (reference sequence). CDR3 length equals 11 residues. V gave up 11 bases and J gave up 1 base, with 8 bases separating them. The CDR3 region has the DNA TGTGCCTCGAAGGTCCAAGAGACCCAGTACGTC. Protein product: CASKVQETQYV.

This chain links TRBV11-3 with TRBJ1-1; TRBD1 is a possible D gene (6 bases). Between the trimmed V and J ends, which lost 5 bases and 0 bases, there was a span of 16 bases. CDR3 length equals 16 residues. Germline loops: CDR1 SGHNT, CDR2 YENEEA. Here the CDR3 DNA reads TGTGCCAGCAGCCACCGCCTGACAGGTTTGAACACTGAAGCTTTCTTT. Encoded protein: CASSHRLTGLNTEAFF.

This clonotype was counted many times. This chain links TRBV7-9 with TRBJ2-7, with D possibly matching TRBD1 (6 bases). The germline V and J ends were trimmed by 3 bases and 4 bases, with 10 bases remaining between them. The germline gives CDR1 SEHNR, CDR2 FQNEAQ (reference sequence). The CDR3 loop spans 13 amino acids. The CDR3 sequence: CASSFPGQYEQYF. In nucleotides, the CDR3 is TGTGCCAGCAGCTTTCCCGGACAGTACGAGCAGTACTTC.

The CDR3 here is CASSQNVYGAGEKLFF. The DNA for the CDR3 is TGTGCCAGCAGCCAAAACGTGTACGGGGCGGGAGAAAAACTGTTTTTT. This sequence joins TRBV5-6 and TRBJ1-4; tentative D call: TRBD1 (5 bases). The CDR3 spans 16 residues. Trimming removed 4 bases from V and 8 bases from J, with 21 bases in between. Germline values: CDR1 SGHDT, CDR2 YYEEEE.

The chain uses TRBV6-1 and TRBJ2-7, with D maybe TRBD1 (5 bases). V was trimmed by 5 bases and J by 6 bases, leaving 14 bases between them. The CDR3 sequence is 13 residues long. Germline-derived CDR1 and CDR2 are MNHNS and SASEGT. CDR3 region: CASSRQGILEQYF. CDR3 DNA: TGTGCCAGCAGTCGCCAGGGCATCCTCGAGCAGTACTTC.

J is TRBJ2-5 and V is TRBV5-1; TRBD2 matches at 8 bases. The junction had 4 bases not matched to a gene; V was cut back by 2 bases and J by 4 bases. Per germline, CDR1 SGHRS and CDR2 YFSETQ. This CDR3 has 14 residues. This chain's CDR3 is CASSFGREGETQYF. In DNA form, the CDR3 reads TGCGCCAGCAGCTTTGGCCGGGAGGGAGAGACCCAGTACTTC.

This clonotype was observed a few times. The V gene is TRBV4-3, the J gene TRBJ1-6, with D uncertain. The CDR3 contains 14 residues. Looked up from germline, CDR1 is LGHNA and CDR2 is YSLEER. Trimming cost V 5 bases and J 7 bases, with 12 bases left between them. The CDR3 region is CASSSGIPNSPLHF. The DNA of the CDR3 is TGCGCCAGCAGCTCCGGGATACCAAATTCACCCCTCCACTTT.

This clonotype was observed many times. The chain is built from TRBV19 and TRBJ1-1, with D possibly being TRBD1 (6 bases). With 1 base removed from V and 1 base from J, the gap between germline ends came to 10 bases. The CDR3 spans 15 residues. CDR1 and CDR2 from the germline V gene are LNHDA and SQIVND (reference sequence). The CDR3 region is CASSIGRGKNTEAFF. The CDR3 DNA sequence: TGTGCCAGTAGTATAGGAAGGGGGAAGAACACTGAAGCTTTCTTT.

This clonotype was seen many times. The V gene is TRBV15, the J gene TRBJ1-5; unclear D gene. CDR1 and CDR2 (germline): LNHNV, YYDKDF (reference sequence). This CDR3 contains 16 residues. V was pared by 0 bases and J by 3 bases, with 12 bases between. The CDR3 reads CATSRDLGRINQPQHF. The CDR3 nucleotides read TGTGCCACCAGCAGAGATCTAGGACGGATCAATCAGCCCCAGCATTTT.

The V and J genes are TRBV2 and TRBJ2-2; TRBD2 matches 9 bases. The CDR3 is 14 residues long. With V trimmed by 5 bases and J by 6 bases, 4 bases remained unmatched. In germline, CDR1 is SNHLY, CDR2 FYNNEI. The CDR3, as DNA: TGTGCCAGCAGTTCGGGACTAGCATCCGGGGAGCTGTTTTTT. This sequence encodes CASSSGLASGELFF.

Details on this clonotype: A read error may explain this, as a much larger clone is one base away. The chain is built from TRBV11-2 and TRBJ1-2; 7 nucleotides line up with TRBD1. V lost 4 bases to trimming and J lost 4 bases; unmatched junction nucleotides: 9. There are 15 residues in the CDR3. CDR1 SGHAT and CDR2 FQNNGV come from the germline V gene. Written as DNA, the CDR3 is TGTGCCAGCAGCTCCGGACAGGCCCCGATCTATGGCTACACCTTC. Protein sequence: CASSSGQAPIYGYTF.

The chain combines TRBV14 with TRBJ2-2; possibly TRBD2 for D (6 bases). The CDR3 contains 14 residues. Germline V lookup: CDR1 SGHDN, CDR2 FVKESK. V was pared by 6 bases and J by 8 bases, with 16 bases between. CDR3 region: CASRGGGGQGELFF. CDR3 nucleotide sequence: TGTGCCAGCAGGGGGGGAGGTGGCCAAGGGGAGCTGTTTTTT.

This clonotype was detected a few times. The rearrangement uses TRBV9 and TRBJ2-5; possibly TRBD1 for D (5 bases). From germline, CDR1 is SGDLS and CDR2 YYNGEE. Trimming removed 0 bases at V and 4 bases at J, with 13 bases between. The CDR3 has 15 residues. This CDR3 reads CASSVEAGQRETQYF. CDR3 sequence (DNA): TGTGCCAGCAGCGTAGAGGCAGGGCAACGAGAGACCCAGTACTTC.

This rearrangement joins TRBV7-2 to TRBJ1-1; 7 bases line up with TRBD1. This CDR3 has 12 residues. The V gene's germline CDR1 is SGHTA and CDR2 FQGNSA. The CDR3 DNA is TGTGCTCGAGGGGGCGGAAACACTGAAGCTTTCTTT. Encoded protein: CARGGGNTEAFF.